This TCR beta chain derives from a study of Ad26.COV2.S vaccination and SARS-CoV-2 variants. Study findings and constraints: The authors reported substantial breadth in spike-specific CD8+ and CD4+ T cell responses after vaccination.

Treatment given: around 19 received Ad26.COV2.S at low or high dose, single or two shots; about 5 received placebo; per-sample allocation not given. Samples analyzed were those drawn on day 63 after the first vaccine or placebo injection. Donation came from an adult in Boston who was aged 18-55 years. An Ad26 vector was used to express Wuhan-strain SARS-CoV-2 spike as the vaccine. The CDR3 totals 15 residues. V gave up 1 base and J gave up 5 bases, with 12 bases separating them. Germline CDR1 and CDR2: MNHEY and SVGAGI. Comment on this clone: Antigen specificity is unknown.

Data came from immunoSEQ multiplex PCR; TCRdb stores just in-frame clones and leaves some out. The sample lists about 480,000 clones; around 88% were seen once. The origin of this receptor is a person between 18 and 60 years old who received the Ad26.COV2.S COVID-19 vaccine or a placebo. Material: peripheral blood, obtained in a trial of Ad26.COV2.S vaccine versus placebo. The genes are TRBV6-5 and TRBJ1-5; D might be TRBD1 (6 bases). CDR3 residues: CASSYLYRDYQPQHF. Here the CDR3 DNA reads TGTGCCAGCAGTTACTTGTACAGGGACTATCAGCCCCAGCATTTT.